The rows below give T cell receptor beta chains drawn from one sample of a study of CD4+ T cells in melanoma. Assay: immunoSEQ multiplex PCR; the TCRdb copy retains only in-frame clones and omits some. This sample has more than 20,000 clones; roughly 87% occur once, and the top ten carry around 3.6%. Sequenced sample: cells from a culture (not recorded whether cultured in vitro). Receptor source: a human donor with melanoma. Each CDR3 is given without its conserved first and last residue.

TRBV6-1	TRBJ2-2	ASSEGLAGGTGELF
TRBV7-2	TRBJ1-2	ASSFLANYGYT
TRBV9	TRBJ1-1	ASSVTGQALAF
TRBV6-1	TRBJ2-4	ASSEVRQGVAKNIQY
TRBV18	TRBJ2-5	ASSPPRYEARETQY
TRBV30	TRBJ1-1	AWSARGTLDLEAF
TRBV30	TRBJ1-4	AWKGDNEKLF
TRBV9	TRBJ1-3	ASSVEGGYGNTIY
TRBV9	TRBJ2-2	ASSARDRSSNTGELF
TRBV5-1	TRBJ2-2	ASSTGGPGTGELF
TRBV2	TRBJ2-5	ASSASIQGFLETQY
TRBV19	TRBJ1-1	ASTLQGASTEAF
TRBV5-1	TRBJ2-1	ASSFLRGESYEQF
TRBV7-9	TRBJ1-3	ASSRTGGGNTIY
TRBV11-2	TRBJ1-1	ASSYRQGLTEAF
TRBV11-2	TRBJ1-5	ASSSNDQPQH
TRBV7-2	TRBJ1-3	ASSLYAGGAIGSGNTIY
TRBV7-2	TRBJ2-7	ASSLARTYEQY
TRBV7-9	TRBJ1-1	ASSPEVNTEAF
TRBV2	TRBJ2-7	ASSATGEQY
TRBV2	TRBJ2-7	ASRYDSSSYEQY
TRBV10-3	TRBJ2-5	AISEGELGGGPRGTQY
TRBV6-5	TRBJ2-7	ASSYSQRGSYEQY
TRBV4-1	TRBJ1-1	ASSHILQGPPEAF
TRBV12-5	TRBJ2-7	ASGLGGQEQY
TRBV9	TRBJ1-6	ASSPTGTVNSPLH
TRBV6-1	TRBJ2-7	ASSDRTGPWSEQY
TRBV7-2	TRBJ2-6	ASSLRSGTGANVLT
TRBV25-1	TRBJ2-6	ASSGRTATGANVLT
TRBV29-1	TRBJ1-1	SVTTGANAF
TRBV10-3	TRBJ2-7	AISLVGREQY
TRBV7-8	TRBJ1-6	ASSVRGRYNSPLH
TRBV6-5	TRBJ2-7	ASSPSGGHIYEQY
TRBV6-5	TRBJ1-2	ASSYRGGGYT
TRBV19	TRBJ1-2	ASSIGTGTNYGYT
TRBV19	TRBJ1-6	ASSIRGEDSPLH
TRBV6-1	TRBJ1-1	ASKVTQGSSEAF
TRBV10-3	TRBJ1-2	AIRPPQGQGYGYT
TRBV7-9	TRBJ1-2	ASSLDWIDRVNYGYT
TRBV5-1	TRBJ1-2	ASSLRGLDGYT
TRBV7-7	TRBJ1-4	ASSLDRQSGKLF
TRBV29-1	TRBJ2-3	SVVSRSLGDTQY
TRBV19	TRBJ2-1	ASSLPAGGAGEQF
TRBV29-1	TRBJ2-3	SVERQGSTDTQY
TRBV5-1	TRBJ1-5	ASSSGTGGDHWPQH
TRBV19	TRBJ1-2	ASSPRGIGGYT
TRBV5-1	TRBJ2-7	ASSLVGPKHYEQY
TRBV5-4	TRBJ2-5	ASSFTSGGRGETQY